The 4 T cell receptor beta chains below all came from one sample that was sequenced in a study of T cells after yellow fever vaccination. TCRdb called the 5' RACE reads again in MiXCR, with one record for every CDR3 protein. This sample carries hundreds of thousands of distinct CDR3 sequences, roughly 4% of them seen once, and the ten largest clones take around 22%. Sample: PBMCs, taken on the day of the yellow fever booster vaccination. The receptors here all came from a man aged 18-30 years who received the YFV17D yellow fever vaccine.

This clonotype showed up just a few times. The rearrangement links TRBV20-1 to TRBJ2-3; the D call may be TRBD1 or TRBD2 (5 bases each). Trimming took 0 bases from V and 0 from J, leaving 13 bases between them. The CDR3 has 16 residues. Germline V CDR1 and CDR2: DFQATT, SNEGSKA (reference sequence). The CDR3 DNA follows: TGCAGTGCTAGAGATCGCCGGGGCTGGAGCACAGATACGCAGTATTTT. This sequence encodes CSARDRRGWSTDTQYF.

CDR3 DNA: TGTGCCAGCAGCTTTGGGGGCCCCAACAATGAGCAGTTCTTC. The encoded protein is CASSFGGPNNEQFF. V and J are TRBV7-7 and TRBJ2-1; D may be TRBD1 (6 bases). Trimming pared 3 bases from V and 5 bases from J, leaving 11 bases between. From germline, CDR1 is SSHAT and CDR2 FNYEAQ (reference sequence). This CDR3 region has 14 residues.

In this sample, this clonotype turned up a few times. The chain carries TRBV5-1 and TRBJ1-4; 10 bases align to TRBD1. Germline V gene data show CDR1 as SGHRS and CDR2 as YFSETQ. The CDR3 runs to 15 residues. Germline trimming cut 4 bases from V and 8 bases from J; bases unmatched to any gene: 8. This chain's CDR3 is CASSVRQGAQEKLFF. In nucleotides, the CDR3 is TGCGCCAGCAGCGTCCGACAGGGGGCGCAGGAAAAACTGTTTTTT.

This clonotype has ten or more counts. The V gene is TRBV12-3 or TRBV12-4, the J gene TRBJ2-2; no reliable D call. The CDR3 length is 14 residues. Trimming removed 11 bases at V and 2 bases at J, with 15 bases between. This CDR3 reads CAGFRNGNTGELFF. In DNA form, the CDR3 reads TGTGCCGGATTCCGAAACGGAAACACCGGGGAGCTGTTTTTT.